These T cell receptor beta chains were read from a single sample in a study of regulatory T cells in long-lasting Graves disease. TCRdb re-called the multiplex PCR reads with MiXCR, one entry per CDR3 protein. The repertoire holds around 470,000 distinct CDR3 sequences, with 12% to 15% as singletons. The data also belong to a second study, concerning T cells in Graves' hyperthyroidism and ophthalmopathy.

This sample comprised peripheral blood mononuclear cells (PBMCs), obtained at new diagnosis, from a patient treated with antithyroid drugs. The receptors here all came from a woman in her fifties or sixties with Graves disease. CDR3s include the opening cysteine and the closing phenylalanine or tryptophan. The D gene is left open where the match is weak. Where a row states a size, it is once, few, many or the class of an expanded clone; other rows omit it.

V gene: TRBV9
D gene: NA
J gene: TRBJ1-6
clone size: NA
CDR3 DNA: TGTGCCAGCAGCGTAGTGCCCGGGGACTCTTCACCCCTCCACTTT
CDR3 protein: CASSVVPGDSSPLHF

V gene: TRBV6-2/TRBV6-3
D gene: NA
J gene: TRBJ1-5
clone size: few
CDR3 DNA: TGTGCCAGCAGTTACGAGGGAGGCAATCAGCCCCAGCATTTT
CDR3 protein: CASSYEGGNQPQHF

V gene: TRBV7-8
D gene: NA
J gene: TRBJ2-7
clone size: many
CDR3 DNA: TGTGCCAGCAGCTTAAATTTCGAGCAGTACTTC
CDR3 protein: CASSLNFEQYF

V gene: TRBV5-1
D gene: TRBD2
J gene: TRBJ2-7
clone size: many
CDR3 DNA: TGCGCCAGCAGCTTGGGGGAACTAGCGGGAACGGTGTACGAGCAGTACTTC
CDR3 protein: CASSLGELAGTVYEQYF

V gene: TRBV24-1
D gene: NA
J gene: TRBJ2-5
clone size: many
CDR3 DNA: TGTGCCACCAGTGACCCAATTGACAGGAGAGGCCAAGAGACCCAGTACTTC
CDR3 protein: CATSDPIDRRGQETQYF

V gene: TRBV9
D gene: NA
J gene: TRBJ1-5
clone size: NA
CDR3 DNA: TGTGCCAGCGCAGGTAGGCCCGGCGAGCCCCAGCATTTT
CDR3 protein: CASAGRPGEPQHF

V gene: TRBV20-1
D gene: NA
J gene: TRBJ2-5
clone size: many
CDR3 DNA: TGCAGTGCTAGAGATACAAGGGAGACCCAGTACTTC
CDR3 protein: CSARDTRETQYF

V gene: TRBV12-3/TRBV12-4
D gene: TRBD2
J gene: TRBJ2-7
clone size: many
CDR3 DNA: TGTGCCAGCAGTTTAGGGCGGGGGTACTACGAGCAGTACTTC
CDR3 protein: CASSLGRGYYEQYF

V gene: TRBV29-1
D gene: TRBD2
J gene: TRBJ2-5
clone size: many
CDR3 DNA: TGCAGCGTTGAATGGACTAGCGGGAGAGGTCTACAAGAGACCCAGTACTTC
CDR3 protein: CSVEWTSGRGLQETQYF

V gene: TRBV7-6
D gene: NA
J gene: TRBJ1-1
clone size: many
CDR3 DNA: TGTGCCAGCAGCCTAAATCCAGGGGACGGGAGCACTGAAGCTTTCTTT
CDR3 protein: CASSLNPGDGSTEAFF

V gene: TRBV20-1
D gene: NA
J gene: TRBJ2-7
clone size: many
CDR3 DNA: TGCAGTGCCCCACGCCTCAATAACAAGTACGAGCAGTACTTC
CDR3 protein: CSAPRLNNKYEQYF

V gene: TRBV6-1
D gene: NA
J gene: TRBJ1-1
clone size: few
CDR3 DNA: TGTGCCAGCAGGAACGTCAGGCCTCGACTATGGACTCTCACTGAAGCTTTCTTT
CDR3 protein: CASRNVRPRLWTLTEAFF

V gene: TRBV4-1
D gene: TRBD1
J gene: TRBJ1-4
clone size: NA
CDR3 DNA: TGCGCCAGCAGCCAACCCTTCCGGGGCAGGGGGGATGAAAAACTGTTTTTT
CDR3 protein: CASSQPFRGRGDEKLFF

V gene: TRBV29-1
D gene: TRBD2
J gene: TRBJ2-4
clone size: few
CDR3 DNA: TGCAGCGTTGGGGCTAGCGGAGGGAACATTCAGTACTTC
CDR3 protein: CSVGASGGNIQYF

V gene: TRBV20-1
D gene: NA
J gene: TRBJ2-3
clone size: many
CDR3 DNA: TGCAGTGCTAGTAAGGACTTTACGCAGTATTTT
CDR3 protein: CSASKDFTQYF

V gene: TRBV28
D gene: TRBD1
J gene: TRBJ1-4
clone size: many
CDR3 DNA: TGTGCCAGCACGGGACAGGGGATGGGTAATGAAAAACTGTTTTTT
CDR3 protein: CASTGQGMGNEKLFF

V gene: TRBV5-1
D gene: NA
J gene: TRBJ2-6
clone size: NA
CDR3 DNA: TGCGCCAGCAGCCCCTATAGGGGGGGCACTGGGGCCAACGTCCTGACTTTC
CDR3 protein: CASSPYRGGTGANVLTF

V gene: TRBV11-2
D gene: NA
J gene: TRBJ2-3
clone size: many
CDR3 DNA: TGTGCCAGCAGCTTATTCCAGGGAGGAGGAGATACGCAGTATTTT
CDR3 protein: CASSLFQGGGDTQYF

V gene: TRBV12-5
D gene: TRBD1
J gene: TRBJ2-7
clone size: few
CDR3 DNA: TGTGCCAGTGATCAATCTATCAGGGACAGGGAAAGCTCCTACGAGCAGTACTTC
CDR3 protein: CASDQSIRDRESSYEQYF

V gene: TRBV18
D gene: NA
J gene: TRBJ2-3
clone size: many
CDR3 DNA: TGTGCCAGCTCAACAAGTCGGACAGCCAATACGCAGTATTTT
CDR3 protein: CASSTSRTANTQYF

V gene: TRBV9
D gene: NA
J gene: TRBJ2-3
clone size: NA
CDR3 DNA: TGTGCCAGCAGCGTAGCGGTGGCAGGGGGGCCAGATACGCAGTATTTT
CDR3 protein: CASSVAVAGGPDTQYF

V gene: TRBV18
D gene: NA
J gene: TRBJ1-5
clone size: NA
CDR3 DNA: TGTGCCAGCTCACCGACGGGGGGAGCTCTCAATCAGCCCCAGCATTTT
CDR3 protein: CASSPTGGALNQPQHF

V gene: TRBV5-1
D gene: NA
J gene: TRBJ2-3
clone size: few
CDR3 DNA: TGCGCCAGCAGCTCTCTAGCGAGCACAGATACGCAGTATTTT
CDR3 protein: CASSSLASTDTQYF

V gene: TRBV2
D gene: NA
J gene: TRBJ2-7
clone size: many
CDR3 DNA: TGTGCCAGCAGGCCTAGCTCCTACGAGCAGTACTTC
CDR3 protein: CASRPSSYEQYF

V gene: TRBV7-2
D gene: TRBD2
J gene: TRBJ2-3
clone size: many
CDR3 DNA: TGTGCCAGCAGCCGAACTAGCGGGGACACAGATACGCAGTATTTT
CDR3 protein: CASSRTSGDTDTQYF

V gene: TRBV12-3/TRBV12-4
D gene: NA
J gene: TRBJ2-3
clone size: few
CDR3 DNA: TGTGCCAGCACACTGCGGGGGTCCGGGACATACACAGATACGCAGTATTTT
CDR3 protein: CASTLRGSGTYTDTQYF

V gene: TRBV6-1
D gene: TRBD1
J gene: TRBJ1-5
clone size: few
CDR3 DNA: TGTGCCAGCAGGGCGGGACAGGGGCATCAGCCCCAGCATTTT
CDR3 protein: CASRAGQGHQPQHF

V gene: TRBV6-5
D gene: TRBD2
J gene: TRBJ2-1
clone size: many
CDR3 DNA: TGTGCCAGCAGTTACTCCCTTAGCGGGAGAGGTCATGAGCAGTTCTTC
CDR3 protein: CASSYSLSGRGHEQFF

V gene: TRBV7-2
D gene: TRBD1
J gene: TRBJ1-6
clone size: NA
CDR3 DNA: TGTGCCAGCAGCCCTGGCGGGACAGGAGGACGTTCACCCCTCCACTTT
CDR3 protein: CASSPGGTGGRSPLHF

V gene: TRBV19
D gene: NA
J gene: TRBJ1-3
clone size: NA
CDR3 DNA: TGTGCCAGTATAAGTACAGCTGGAAACACCATATATTTT
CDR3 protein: CASISTAGNTIYF

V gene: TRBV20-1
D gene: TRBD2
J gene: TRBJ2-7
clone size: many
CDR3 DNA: TGCAGTGCTAGAGATAGGACGGGACTAGAACCATTTCGGCAGTACTTC
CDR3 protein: CSARDRTGLEPFRQYF

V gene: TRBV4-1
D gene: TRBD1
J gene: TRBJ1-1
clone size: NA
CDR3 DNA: TGCGCCAGCAGCCAAGATCCTTGGGACAGGGGGCGTTTTGAAGCTTTCTTT
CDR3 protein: CASSQDPWDRGRFEAFF

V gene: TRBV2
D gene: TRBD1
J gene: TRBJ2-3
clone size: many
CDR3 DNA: TGTGCCAGCAGTGACGGACAGGGTGTCGCAGATACGCAGTATTTT
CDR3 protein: CASSDGQGVADTQYF

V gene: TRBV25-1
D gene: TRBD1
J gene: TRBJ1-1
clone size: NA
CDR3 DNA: TGTGTCAGCAGCGAGTACCGGGACAGTGAAGCTTTCTTT
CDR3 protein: CVSSEYRDSEAFF

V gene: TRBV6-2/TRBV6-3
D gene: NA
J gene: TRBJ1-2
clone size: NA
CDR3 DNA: TGTGCCAGCAGTTACGGACGGCTCACAGCCAAGTCTAACTATGGCTACACCTTC
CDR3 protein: CASSYGRLTAKSNYGYTF

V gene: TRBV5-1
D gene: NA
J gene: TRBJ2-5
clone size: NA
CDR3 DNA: TGCGCCAGCAGCTCGTATGAAGCGAGGTCCAGAGAGACCCAGTACTTC
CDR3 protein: CASSSYEARSRETQYF

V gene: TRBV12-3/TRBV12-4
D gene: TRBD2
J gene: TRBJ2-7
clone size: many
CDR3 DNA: TGTGCCAGCAGTCAAACCTTAGCGGGAGGGTACGAGCAGTACTTC
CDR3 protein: CASSQTLAGGYEQYF

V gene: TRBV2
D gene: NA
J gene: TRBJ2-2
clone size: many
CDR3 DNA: TGTGCCAGCTGTCTTGGTTTTGACGGGGAGCTGTTTTTT
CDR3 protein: CASCLGFDGELFF

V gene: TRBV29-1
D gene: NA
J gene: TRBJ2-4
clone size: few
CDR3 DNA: TGCAGCGTGGAGATCCAGAAGGACGACATTCAGTACTTC
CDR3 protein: CSVEIQKDDIQYF

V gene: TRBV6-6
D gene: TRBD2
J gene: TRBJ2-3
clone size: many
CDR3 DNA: TGTGCCAGCAGTTACTCGGGGACTAGCGCCCAAGGGGCAGATACGCAGTATTTT
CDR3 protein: CASSYSGTSAQGADTQYF

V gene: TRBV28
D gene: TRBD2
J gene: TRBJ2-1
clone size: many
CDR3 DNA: TGTGCCAGCAGTACCACTAGCGGGAGTGCCTACAATGAGCAGTTCTTC
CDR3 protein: CASSTTSGSAYNEQFF

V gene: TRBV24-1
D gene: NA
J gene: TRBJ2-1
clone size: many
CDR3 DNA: TGTGCCACCGAGAGGCGGGGCCGGCTCTCTACTGGCCCTCCCGCTACGCGTGAGCAGTTCTTC
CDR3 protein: CATERRGRLSTGPPATREQFF

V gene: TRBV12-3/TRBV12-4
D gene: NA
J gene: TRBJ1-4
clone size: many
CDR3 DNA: TGTGCCAGCAGTTTTGGGGATGAAAAACTGTTTTTT
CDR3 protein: CASSFGDEKLFF

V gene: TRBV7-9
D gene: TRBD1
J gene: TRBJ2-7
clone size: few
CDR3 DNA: TGTGCCAGCAGTTCGACAGGGGCACATTCCTACGAGCAGTACTTC
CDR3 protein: CASSSTGAHSYEQYF

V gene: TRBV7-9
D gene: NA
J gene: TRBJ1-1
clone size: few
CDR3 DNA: TGTGCCAGCAGCTTAGCCCCTGGACACGACACTGAAGCTTTCTTT
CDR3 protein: CASSLAPGHDTEAFF

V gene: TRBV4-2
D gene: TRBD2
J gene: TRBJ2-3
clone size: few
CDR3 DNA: TGTGCCAGCAGCCACCGACGAGGACTAGCGGGAGGGGCCTCTCCCACAGATACGCAGTATTTT
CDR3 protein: CASSHRRGLAGGASPTDTQYF